Each of the 24 T cell receptor beta chains below was sequenced from the same sample in a study of shared clonotypes between healthy human individuals. Sequenced by immunoSEQ multiplex PCR; TCRdb stores in-frame clones only, minus some. The sample lists about half a million clones; 81% were seen once. The specimen sequenced was PBMCs. The receptors shown here come from a woman between 40 and 50 years old in good health. Some clones in this sample may be carry-over from other donors' samples.

In the case of this clone: With only one base between it and a far larger clone, this is likely a read error. No conserved phenylalanine or tryptophan ends this CDR3, so it is likely a read error. V gene TRBV2 combines with J gene TRBJ1-5; 9 bases line up with TRBD1. With 5 bases clipped from V and 5 bases from J, the junction kept 4 bases outside the gene matches. The CDR3 spans 14 residues. The germline CDR1 and CDR2 sequences are SNHLY and FYNNEI. In nucleotides, the CDR3 is TGTGCCAGCAGTCCTGACAGGGGGTATCAGCCCCAGCATTAT. Amino acids: CASSPDRGYQPQHY.

This rearrangement joins TRBV7-9 to TRBJ2-5, with 11 bases that match TRBD2. V was pared by 6 bases and J by 5 bases, with 17 bases of the junction left unmatched. CDR1 and CDR2 (germline): SEHNR, FQNEAQ (reference sequence). CDR3 length equals 18 residues. CDR3 DNA: TGTGCCAGCAGACCCGCGCGGGGTAGCGGGAGGGCCCGGGAGACCCAGTACTTC. Translating it yields CASRPARGSGRARETQYF.

J is TRBJ2-1 and V is TRBV11-2; D is unclear. Germline CDR1 is SGHAT and CDR2 is FQNNGV. Trimming left V 1 base short and J 9 bases short, with 10 bases between. The CDR3 is made up of 13 amino acids. CDR3 nucleotides: TGTGCCAGCAGCTTAGCTCCCCCGAGTGAGCAGTTCTTC. It encodes CASSLAPPSEQFF.

A remark on this clone: Only one base separates this from a far larger clonotype, so it likely reflects a read error. The chain carries TRBV2 and TRBJ2-2; D is possibly TRBD2 (6 bases). Germline loops: CDR1 SNHLY, CDR2 FYNNEI. This CDR3 spans 15 amino acids. CDR3 nucleotide sequence: TGTGCCAGCAGTGAAGTTTCGGGTTCCACCGGGGGGCTGTTTTTT. Its translation is CASSEVSGSTGGLFF.

This sequence joins TRBV5-1 and TRBJ1-2; a weak D match, TRBD1 (5 bases). Trimming removed 3 bases from V and 6 bases from J, with 15 bases in between. Germline V gene lookup returns CDR1 SGHRS and CDR2 YFSETQ. The CDR3 covers 14 residues. CDR3 in amino acids: CASSWSGGGNGYTF. The CDR3 DNA reads TGCGCCAGCAGCTGGTCCGGGGGAGGCAATGGCTACACCTTC.

In the case of this clone: A read error is likely here: a far larger clone is one base away. V usage is TRBV18 and J usage is TRBJ2-7; D gene unclear. The CDR3 extends over 14 amino acids. Germline-derived CDR1 and CDR2 are KGHSH and LQKENI. The CDR3 region has the DNA TGTGCCAGCTCACCAGAGACGGGCTCCTACGAGCAGTGCTTC. Translating gives CASSPETGSYEQCF.

V gene TRBV4-3 combines with J gene TRBJ2-7; 7 positions agree with TRBD2. Looked up from germline, CDR1 is LGHNA and CDR2 is YSLEER. After removal of 0 bases from V and 3 bases from J, the junction contained 11 bases not matched to a gene. The CDR3 contains 17 residues. DNA of the CDR3: TGCGCCAGCAGCCAAGATCGAGGAGCGGGGATGGACTACGAGCAGTACTTC. The encoded protein is CASSQDRGAGMDYEQYF.

V usage is TRBV9 and J usage is TRBJ2-1; 14 bases map to TRBD2. CDR3 length: 18 amino acids. Unmatched junction bases numbered 13, after V lost 3 bases and J lost 8 bases. Germline CDR1 and CDR2: SGDLS and YYNGEE. In DNA form, the CDR3 reads TGTGCCAGCAGCGAGAGGGGGGGGACTAGCGGGAGTCGGGATGAGCAGTTCTTC. Translated: CASSERGGTSGSRDEQFF.

V gene TRBV5-1 combines with J gene TRBJ2-3; tentatively, D is TRBD2 (5 bases). V was clipped by 0 bases and J by 1 base, with 12 bases between them. From germline, CDR1 is SGHRS and CDR2 YFSETQ. This CDR3 has 16 residues. The CDR3 region has the DNA TGCGCCAGCAGCTTGGATTCGGGATTCGGCACAGATACGCAGTATTTT. Its protein product is CASSLDSGFGTDTQYF.

As concerns this clone: This likely traces to a read error, being one base from a far larger clone. This chain joins TRBV6-6 and TRBJ1-3; D is uncertain. The V end was cut by 10 bases, the J end by 2 bases, with 12 bases between. Per germline, CDR1 MNHNY and CDR2 SVGAGI (reference sequence). This CDR3 spans 13 amino acids. CDR3 in amino acids: CATSPAAGNTIYF. CDR3 DNA sequence: TGTGCCACCTCTCCCGCGGCTGGAAACACCATATATTTT.

The gene calls are TRBV5-1 and TRBJ2-1; no firm D call. V shed 0 bases and J shed 4 bases, with 11 bases lying between them. Germline loops: CDR1 SGHRS, CDR2 YFSETQ. The CDR3 runs to 15 residues. This CDR3 reads CASSLGRATYNEQFF. CDR3 in DNA: TGCGCCAGCAGCTTGGGTCGGGCGACTTACAATGAGCAGTTCTTC.

Remarks on this clone: A far larger clone lies a single base away; this is likely a read error. This rearrangement joins TRBV7-9 to TRBJ2-4; the D gene is possibly TRBD1 (7 bases). The germline V gene encodes CDR1 SEHNR and CDR2 FQNEAQ (reference sequence). This CDR3 region has 16 residues. The CDR3 nucleotides read TGTTCCAGCAGCCAGGCGGGACAGCTAGCCAAAAACATTCAGTACTTC. Translated, it gives CSSSQAGQLAKNIQYF.

The CDR3 region has the DNA TGTGCCAGCAGCATCGAAACAGGTTCCTTGGAGCAGTTCTTC. Its translation: CASSIETGSLEQFF. The chain is built from TRBV28 and TRBJ2-1; maybe TRBD1 (5 bases). Germline values: CDR1 MDHEN, CDR2 SYDVKM. Deletions cut 6 bases from V and 10 bases from J, with 19 bases between. The CDR3 extends over 14 amino acids. The full variable domain, rest sourced from reference TRBV28 and TRBJ2-1, is DVKVTQSSRYLVKRTGEKVFLECVQDMDHENMFWYRQDPGLGLRLIYFSYDVKMKEKGDIPEGYSVSREKKERFSLILESASTNQTSMYLCASSIETGSLEQFFGPGTRLTVL.

About this clone: A read error is likely here: a far larger clone is one base away. Other DNA sequences within the sample encode an identical CDR3. J is TRBJ2-7 and V is TRBV6-1, with D tentatively TRBD1 (7 bases). CDR1 and CDR2 (germline): MNHNS, SASEGT. The CDR3 runs 13 residues. The CDR3 protein is CASMTGGGDEQYF. For the CDR3, the DNA is TGCGCCAGCATGACCGGAGGGGGCGACGAGCAGTACTTC.

The gene calls are TRBV2 and TRBJ1-4; no firm D call. In germline, CDR1 is SNHLY, CDR2 FYNNEI. V was cut by 7 bases and J by 10 bases, with 10 bases left in between. The CDR3 runs 11 residues. CDR3 sequence (DNA): TGTGCCAGCACGGCGGGATCAAAACTGTTTTTT. Translating gives CASTAGSKLFF.

The gene calls are TRBV4-2 and TRBJ2-2, with no clear D. CDR1 is LGHNA, CDR2 YNFKEQ, per germline. The CDR3 totals 16 residues. The V gene lost 0 bases and the J gene lost 7 bases, with 15 bases spanning the gap. This chain's CDR3 is CASSQDFPTVGGELFF. CDR3 coding DNA: TGTGCCAGCAGCCAAGACTTCCCGACGGTGGGCGGGGAGCTGTTTTTT.

This clone was seen only once. The rearrangement uses TRBV5-1 and TRBJ2-2, with D perhaps TRBD1 (6 bases). The CDR3 consists of 15 residues. The germline V gene encodes CDR1 SGHRS and CDR2 YFSETQ. The V end was cut by 0 bases, the J end by 4 bases, with 10 bases between. This CDR3 reads CASSLDRAGTGELFF. CDR3 coding DNA: TGCGCCAGCAGCTTGGACAGGGCTGGCACCGGGGAGCTGTTTTTT.

This clone was detected many times. V is TRBV7-3 and J is TRBJ2-1; D ambiguous. V was shortened by 4 bases and J by 5 bases, with 9 bases between the two germline ends. The CDR3 contains 13 residues. CDR1 and CDR2 from the germline V gene are SGHTA and FQGTGA. CDR3 sequence reads: CASSSGSHNEQFF. The CDR3 nucleotides read TGTGCCAGCAGCTCAGGCTCTCACAATGAGCAGTTCTTC. The whole variable domain, remainder taken from reference TRBV7-3 and TRBJ2-1, is GAGVSQTPSNKVTEKGKYVELRCDPISGHTALYWYRQSLGQGPEFLIYFQGTGAADDSGLPNDRFFAVRPEGSVSTLKIQRTERGDSAVYLCASSSGSHNEQFFGPGTRLTVL.

The CDR3, as DNA: TGCGCCAGCAGTGGTTCCGGGACAGCCGCCTACGAGCAGTACTTC. This encodes CASSGSGTAAYEQYF. The chain uses TRBV10-1 and TRBJ2-7; TRBD1 aligns across 7 bases. V dropped 4 bases and J dropped 2; count of bases not matched to a gene: 8. The CDR3 runs 15 residues. Germline lookup yields CDR1 WNHNN and CDR2 SYGVQD (reference sequence).

This clone was detected a few times. CDR3 sequence reads: CASSVTGGGSYEQYF. The CDR3 DNA follows: TGCGCCAGCAGCGTTACAGGAGGCGGATCCTACGAGCAGTACTTC. V usage is TRBV5-1 and J usage is TRBJ2-7; possibly TRBD1 or TRBD2 for D (5 bases each). Trimming took 4 bases from V and 1 from J, leaving 15 bases between them. The CDR3 loop spans 15 amino acids. The germline V gene encodes CDR1 SGHRS and CDR2 YFSETQ.

As for this clone: A read error is possible here, since a much larger clone lies one base away. The rearrangement uses TRBV5-1 and TRBJ2-3, with TRBD2 as a possible D gene (5 bases). Trimming left V 2 bases short and J 2 bases short, with 9 bases between. Germline CDR1 and CDR2: SGHRS and YFSETQ. The CDR3 is 14 residues long. In nucleotides, the CDR3 is TGCGCCAGCAGCTTTAGCGTGTACACAGATACGCAGTATTTT. This encodes CASSFSVYTDTQYF.

This chain uses TRBV4-3 with TRBJ1-4; D is undetermined. The CDR3 length is 15 residues. The germline gives CDR1 LGHNA, CDR2 YSLEER. The V and J ends lost 4 bases and 7 bases respectively, with 16 bases between them. The CDR3 here is CASSLAARAGEKLFF. The CDR3 bases are TGCGCCAGCAGCCTGGCTGCGCGGGCAGGTGAAAAACTGTTTTTT.

The chain employs TRBV10-2 and TRBJ2-3; D gene uncertain. CDR3 size: 15 residues. The germline gives CDR1 WSHSY, CDR2 SAAADI. V was cut by 2 bases and J by 3 bases, with 12 bases left in between. CDR3 sequence: CASSEVGRSTDTQYF. The CDR3 DNA is TGCGCCAGCAGTGAGGTAGGCAGATCTACAGATACGCAGTATTTT.

The chain employs TRBV2 and TRBJ2-1, with TRBD1 identical over 7 bases. Germline lookup yields CDR1 SNHLY and CDR2 FYNNEI. Trimming removed 6 bases from V and 0 bases from J; junction bases left unmatched: 5. This CDR3 region has 15 residues. CDR3 bases: TGTGCCAGCAGGCTAGACAGGGTCTCCTACAATGAGCAGTTCTTC. It encodes CASRLDRVSYNEQFF.